The rows below give T cell receptor beta chains drawn from one sample of a study of PD-L1 blockade in urothelial cancer. TCRdb keeps only in-frame clones here, not all; method: immunoSEQ multiplex PCR. Counted here are approximately 44,000 clones, about 90% occurring once; the ten biggest clones make up about 7.3%. The sample consisted of PBMCs, taken around atezolizumab (anti-PD-L1) treatment. Source of these receptors: a man in his 70s with urothelial cancer. CDR3s include the opening cysteine and the closing phenylalanine or tryptophan. A D gene is named only where the DNA matches it firmly. The size of a clone is reported for some rows only, either as once, few or many, or as a class for expanded clones.

abundance	d_gene	len	v_gene	j_gene	CDR3nt	CDR3aa
once	TRBD1	13	TRBV7-8	TRBJ1-4	TGTGCCAGCAACAACAGGGGGCCGGAAAAACTGTTTTTT	CASNNRGPEKLFF
few	TRBD2	18	TRBV7-3	TRBJ2-1	TGTGCCAGCAGCTTAATGGGAGTAGCGGGAGCCACGGTCAATGAGCAGTTCTTC	CASSLMGVAGATVNEQFF
NA	NA	13	TRBV19	TRBJ2-2	TGTGCCAGTAGTCCCCAGTACACCGGGGAGCTGTTTTTT	CASSPQYTGELFF
few	NA	11	TRBV11-2	TRBJ1-2	TGTGCCAGCAGCGAGGGCTATGGCTACACCTTC	CASSEGYGYTF
NA	TRBD1	17	TRBV7-6	TRBJ2-5	TGTGCCAGCAGCTTAGCGTCCGGACAGGGGTTGGGGGAGACCCAGTACTTC	CASSLASGQGLGETQYF
NA	NA	12	TRBV6-6	TRBJ2-7	TGTGCCAGCAAACAAACCTCCTACGAGCAGTACTTC	CASKQTSYEQYF
NA	TRBD1	11	TRBV2	TRBJ1-5	TGTGCCAGCAGTGAGGGGACAGTAGGTCATTTT	CASSEGTVGHF
NA	TRBD2	16	TRBV27	TRBJ2-7	TGTGCCAGCTGGGGGCAAGCGGGAGGGCTTAGCGACGAGCAGTACTTC	CASWGQAGGLSDEQYF
NA	TRBD2	17	TRBV30	TRBJ2-7	TGTGCCTGGGGGGAAGGGAGGGGCGCCGCGGTGCCTTACGAGCAGTACTTC	CAWGEGRGAAVPYEQYF
NA	NA	17	TRBV5-1	TRBJ2-7	TGCGCCAGCAGCTTAAGAGAATCGGGGAACTACCACTACGAGCAGTACTTC	CASSLRESGNYHYEQYF
few	TRBD2	16	TRBV5-1	TRBJ2-7	TGCGCCAGCAGCCAGCGACCATCGACCCTCGGGGGGGAGCAGTACTTC	CASSQRPSTLGGEQYF
NA	TRBD2	16	TRBV9	TRBJ2-5	TGTGCCAGCAGCCCCCGACTAGCGGGAGCTTTAGAGACCCAGTACTTC	CASSPRLAGALETQYF
NA	TRBD1	15	TRBV5-1	TRBJ2-7	TGCGCCAGCAGCTTGTCGGGACAGGGGTCCTACGAGCAGTACTTC	CASSLSGQGSYEQYF
NA	TRBD1	15	TRBV11-2	TRBJ2-5	TGTGCCAGCAGGAGGGGACAGGGGGCGATAGAGACCCAGTACTTC	CASRRGQGAIETQYF
NA	TRBD1	16	TRBV6-5	TRBJ1-4	TGTGCCAGCAGTTACACCTACAGGGGGTATAATGAAAAACTGTTTTTT	CASSYTYRGYNEKLFF
NA	NA	12	TRBV2	TRBJ1-2	TGTGCCAGCAGTGACAGGGCTGGCGGCTACACCTTC	CASSDRAGGYTF
NA	TRBD1	15	TRBV10-3	TRBJ2-1	TGTGCCATCAAAGGCGGGACAGGGGTATACAATGAGCAGTTCTTC	CAIKGGTGVYNEQFF
NA	TRBD2	15	TRBV10-3	TRBJ2-1	TGTGCCATCAGTTCCGGGACTAGCGGCTACAATGAGCAGTTCTTC	CAISSGTSGYNEQFF
NA	TRBD1	15	TRBV6-5	TRBJ1-2	TGTGCCAGCAGTTACTCGAGACAGGGGAGCTATGGCTACACCTTC	CASSYSRQGSYGYTF
NA	TRBD1	14	TRBV5-1	TRBJ2-7	TGCGCCAGCAGCTTTCAGGGGGATAGGGACGAGCAGTACTTC	CASSFQGDRDEQYF
NA	NA	14	TRBV5-1	TRBJ1-4	TGCGCCAGCAGCACAGGAACAACTAATGAAAAACTGTTTTTT	CASSTGTTNEKLFF
NA	NA	14	TRBV18	TRBJ1-1	TGTGCCAGCTCACCCGAGGGGGGGGTAACTGAAGCTTTCTTT	CASSPEGGVTEAFF
NA	NA	12	TRBV5-5	TRBJ2-1	TGTGCCAGCAGCTTCAACTACAATGAGCAGTTCTTC	CASSFNYNEQFF
NA	TRBD2	17	TRBV7-8	TRBJ2-3	TGTGCCAGCAGCTCTAATCCTAGCGGGAGGAGCACAGATACGCAGTATTTT	CASSSNPSGRSTDTQYF
NA	NA	16	TRBV5-1	TRBJ1-1	TGCGCCAGCAGCCAACACAGGGTGGACCTGAACACTGAAGCTTTCTTT	CASSQHRVDLNTEAFF